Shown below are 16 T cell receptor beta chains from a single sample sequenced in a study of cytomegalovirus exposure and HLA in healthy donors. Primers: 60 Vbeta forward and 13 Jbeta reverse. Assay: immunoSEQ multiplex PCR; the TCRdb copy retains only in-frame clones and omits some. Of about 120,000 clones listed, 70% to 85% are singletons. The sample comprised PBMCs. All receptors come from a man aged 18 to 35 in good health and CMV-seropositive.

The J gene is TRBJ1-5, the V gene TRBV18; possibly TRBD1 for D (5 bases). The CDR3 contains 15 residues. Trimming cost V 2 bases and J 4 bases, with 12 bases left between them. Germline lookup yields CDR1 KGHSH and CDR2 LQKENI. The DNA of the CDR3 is TGTGCCAGCTCACCAACCGGGACTACAAATCAGCCCCAGCATTTT. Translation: CASSPTGTTNQPQHF.

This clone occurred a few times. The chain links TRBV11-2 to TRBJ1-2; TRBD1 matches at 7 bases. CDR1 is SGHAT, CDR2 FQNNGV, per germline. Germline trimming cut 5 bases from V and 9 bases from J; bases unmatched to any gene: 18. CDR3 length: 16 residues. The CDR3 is CASSGLRQGPGRSYTF. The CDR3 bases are TGTGCCAGCAGCGGGCTACGACAGGGTCCGGGGAGAAGCTACACCTTC.

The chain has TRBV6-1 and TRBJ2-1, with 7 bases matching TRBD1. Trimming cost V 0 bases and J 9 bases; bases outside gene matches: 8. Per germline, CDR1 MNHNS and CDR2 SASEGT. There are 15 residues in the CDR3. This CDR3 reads CASSEAGTASVEQFF. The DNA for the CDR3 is TGTGCCAGCAGTGAAGCCGGGACAGCCTCGGTTGAGCAGTTCTTC.

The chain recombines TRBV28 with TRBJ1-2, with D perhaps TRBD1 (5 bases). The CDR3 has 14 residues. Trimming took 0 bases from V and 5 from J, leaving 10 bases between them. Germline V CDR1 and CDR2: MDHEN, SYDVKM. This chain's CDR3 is CASSLWETAYGYTF. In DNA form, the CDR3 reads TGTGCCAGCAGTTTATGGGAGACAGCTTATGGCTACACCTTC.

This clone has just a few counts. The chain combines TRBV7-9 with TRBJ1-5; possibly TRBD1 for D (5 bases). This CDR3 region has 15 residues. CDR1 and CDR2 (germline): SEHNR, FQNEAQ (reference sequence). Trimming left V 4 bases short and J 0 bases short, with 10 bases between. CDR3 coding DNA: TGTGCCAGCAGCTCAGGGCCCTATAGCAATCAGCCCCAGCATTTT. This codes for CASSSGPYSNQPQHF.

Here the CDR3 reads CASTGTPTPGDTQYF. CDR3 coding DNA: TGCGCCAGCACCGGGACTCCCACCCCGGGGGATACGCAGTATTTT. V and J are TRBV5-1 and TRBJ2-3, with D tentatively TRBD2 (6 bases). This CDR3 is built from 15 residues. V dropped 6 bases and J dropped 6 bases, with 20 bases sitting between them. Germline V gene sequence: CDR1 SGHRS, CDR2 YFSETQ.

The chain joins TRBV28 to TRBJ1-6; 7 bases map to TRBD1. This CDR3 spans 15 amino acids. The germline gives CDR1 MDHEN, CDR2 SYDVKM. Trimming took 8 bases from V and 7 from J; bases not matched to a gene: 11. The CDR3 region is CASGLPGQMNSPLHF. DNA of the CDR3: TGTGCCAGCGGATTACCGGGACAGATGAATTCACCCCTCCACTTT.

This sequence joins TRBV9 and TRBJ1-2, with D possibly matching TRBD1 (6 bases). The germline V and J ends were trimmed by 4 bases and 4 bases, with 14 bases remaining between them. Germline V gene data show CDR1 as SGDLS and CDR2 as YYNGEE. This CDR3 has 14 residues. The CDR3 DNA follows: TGTGCCAGCAGCTCGGGGGGGGCGGGCTATGGCTACACCTTC. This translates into CASSSGGAGYGYTF.

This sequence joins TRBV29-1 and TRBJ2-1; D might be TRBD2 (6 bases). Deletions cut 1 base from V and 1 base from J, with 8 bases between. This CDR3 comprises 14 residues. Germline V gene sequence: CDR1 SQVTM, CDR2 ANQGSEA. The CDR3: CSVEAGVSYNEQFF. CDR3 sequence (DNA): TGCAGCGTTGAAGCGGGAGTGTCCTACAATGAGCAGTTCTTC.

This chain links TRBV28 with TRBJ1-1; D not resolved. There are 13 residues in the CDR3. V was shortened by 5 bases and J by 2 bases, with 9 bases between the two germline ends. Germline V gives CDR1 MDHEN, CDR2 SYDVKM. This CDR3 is CASSPRGNTEAFF. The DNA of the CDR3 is TGTGCCAGCAGTCCCCGGGGTAACACTGAAGCTTTCTTT.

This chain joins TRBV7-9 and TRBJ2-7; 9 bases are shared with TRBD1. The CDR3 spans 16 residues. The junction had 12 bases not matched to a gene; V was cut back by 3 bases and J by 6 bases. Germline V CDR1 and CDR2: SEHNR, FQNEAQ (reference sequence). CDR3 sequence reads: CASSLTPGTGTAEQYF. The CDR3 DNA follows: TGTGCCAGCAGCTTGACCCCGGGGACAGGGACTGCCGAGCAGTACTTC.

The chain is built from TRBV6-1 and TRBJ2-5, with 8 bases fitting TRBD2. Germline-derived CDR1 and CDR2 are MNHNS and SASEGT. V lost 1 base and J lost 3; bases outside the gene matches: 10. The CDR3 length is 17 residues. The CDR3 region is CASSEGWPSGSKETQYF. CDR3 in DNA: TGTGCCAGCAGTGAAGGGTGGCCTAGCGGGTCTAAAGAGACCCAGTACTTC.

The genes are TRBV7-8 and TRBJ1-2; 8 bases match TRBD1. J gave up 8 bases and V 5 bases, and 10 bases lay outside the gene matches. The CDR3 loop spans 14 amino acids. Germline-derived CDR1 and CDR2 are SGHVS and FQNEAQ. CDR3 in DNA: TGTGCCAGCAGCCTCCAACAGGGGGAGATGGGCTACACCTTC. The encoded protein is CASSLQQGEMGYTF.

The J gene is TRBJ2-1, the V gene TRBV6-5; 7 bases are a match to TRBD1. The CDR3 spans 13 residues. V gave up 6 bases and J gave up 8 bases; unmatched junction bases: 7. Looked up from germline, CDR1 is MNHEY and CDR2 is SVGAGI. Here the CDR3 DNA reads TGTGCCAGCAGCTCCGGGACAGTATATGAGCAGTTCTTC. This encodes CASSSGTVYEQFF.

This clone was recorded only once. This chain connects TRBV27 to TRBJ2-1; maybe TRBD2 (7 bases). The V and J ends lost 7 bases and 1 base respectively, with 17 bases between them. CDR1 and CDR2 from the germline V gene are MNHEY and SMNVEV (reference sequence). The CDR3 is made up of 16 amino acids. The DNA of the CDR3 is TGTGCCAGCATTGGGGGGGGCGATCCTTCCTACAATGAGCAGTTCTTC. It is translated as CASIGGGDPSYNEQFF.

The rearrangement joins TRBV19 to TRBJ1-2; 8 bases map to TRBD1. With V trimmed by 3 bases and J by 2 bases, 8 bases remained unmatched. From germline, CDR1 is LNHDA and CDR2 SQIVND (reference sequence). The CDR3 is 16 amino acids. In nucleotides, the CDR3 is TGTGCCAGTAGTATTATAGGACAGGGAGTGAACTATGGCTACACCTTC. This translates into CASSIIGQGVNYGYTF.